This T cell receptor beta chain emerged from a study of T cell repertoires in ileal Crohn's disease. Study summary: M6 samples are neoterminal ileum biopsies from postoperative colonoscopy.

Germline CDR1 is MNHEY and CDR2 is SMNVEV (reference sequence). The V and J ends lost 4 bases and 4 bases respectively, with 13 bases between them. This CDR3 contains 14 residues. Noted time point: neoterminal ileum biopsy at postoperative endoscopy, about 6 months after surgery. Profiled with immunoSEQ multiplex PCR; TCRdb holds only in-frame clones, not every one. The data contain nearly 11,000 clones, over 60% of them seen just once; the ten biggest clones take up over 6%. The source is an adult with Crohn's disease. Sequenced: ileal tissue. V is TRBV27 and J is TRBJ1-2, with no clear D. The CDR3 bases are TGTGCCAGCAGTTCCAGGAACTTGGGCTATGGCTACACCTTC. The encoded protein is CASSSRNLGYGYTF.